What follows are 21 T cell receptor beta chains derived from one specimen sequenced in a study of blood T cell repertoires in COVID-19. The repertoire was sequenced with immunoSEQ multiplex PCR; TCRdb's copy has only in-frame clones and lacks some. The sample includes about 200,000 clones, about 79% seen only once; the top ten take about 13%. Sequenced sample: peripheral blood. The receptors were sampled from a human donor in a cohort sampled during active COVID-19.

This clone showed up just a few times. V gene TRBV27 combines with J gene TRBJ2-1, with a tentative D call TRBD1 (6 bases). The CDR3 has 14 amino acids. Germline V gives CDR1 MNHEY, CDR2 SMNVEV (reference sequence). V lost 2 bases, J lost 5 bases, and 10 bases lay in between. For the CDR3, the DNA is TGTGCCAGCAGTTTAGGGGGCTACCACAATGAGCAGTTCTTC. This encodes CASSLGGYHNEQFF.

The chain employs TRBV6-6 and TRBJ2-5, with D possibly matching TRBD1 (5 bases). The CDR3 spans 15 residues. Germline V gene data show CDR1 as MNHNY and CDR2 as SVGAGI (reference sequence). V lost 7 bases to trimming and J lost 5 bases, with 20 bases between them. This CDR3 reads CASTRSAGLGETQYF. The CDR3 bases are TGTGCCAGCACCCGAAGCGCAGGGTTAGGGGAGACCCAGTACTTC.

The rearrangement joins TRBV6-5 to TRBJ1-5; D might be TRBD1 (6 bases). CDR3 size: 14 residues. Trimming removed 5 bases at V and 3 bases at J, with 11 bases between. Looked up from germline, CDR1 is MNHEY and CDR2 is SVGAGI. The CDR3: CASSTGSNNQPQHF. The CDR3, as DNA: TGTGCCAGCAGTACAGGGTCTAACAATCAGCCCCAGCATTTT.

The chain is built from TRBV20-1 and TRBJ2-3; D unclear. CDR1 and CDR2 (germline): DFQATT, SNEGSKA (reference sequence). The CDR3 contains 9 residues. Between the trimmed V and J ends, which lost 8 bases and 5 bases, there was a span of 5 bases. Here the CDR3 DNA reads TGCAGTACCGGAGATACGCAGTATTTT. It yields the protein CSTGDTQYF.

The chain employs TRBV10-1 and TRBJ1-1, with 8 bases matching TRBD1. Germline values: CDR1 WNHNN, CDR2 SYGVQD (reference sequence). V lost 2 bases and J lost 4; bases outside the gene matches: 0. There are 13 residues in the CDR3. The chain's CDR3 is CASSEQGATEAFF. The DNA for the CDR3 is TGCGCCAGCAGTGAGCAGGGGGCCACTGAAGCTTTCTTT.

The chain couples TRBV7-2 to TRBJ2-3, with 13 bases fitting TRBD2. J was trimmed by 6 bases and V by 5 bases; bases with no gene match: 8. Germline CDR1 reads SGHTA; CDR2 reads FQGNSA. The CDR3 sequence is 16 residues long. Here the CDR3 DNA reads TGTGCCAGCAGCATACAACTAGCGGGAGGGCGGGATACGCAGTATTTT. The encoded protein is CASSIQLAGGRDTQYF.

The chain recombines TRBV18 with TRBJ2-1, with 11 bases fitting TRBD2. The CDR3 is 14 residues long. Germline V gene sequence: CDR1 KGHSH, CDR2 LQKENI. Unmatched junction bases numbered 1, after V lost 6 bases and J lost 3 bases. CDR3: CASSTSGNYNEQFF. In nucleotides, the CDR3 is TGTGCCAGCTCGACTAGCGGGAACTACAATGAGCAGTTCTTC.

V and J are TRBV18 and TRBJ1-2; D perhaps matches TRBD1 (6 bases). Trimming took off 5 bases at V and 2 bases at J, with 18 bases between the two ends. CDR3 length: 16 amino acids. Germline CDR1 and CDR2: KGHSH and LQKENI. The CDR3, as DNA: TGTGCCAGCTCAATCGCCTCCGGGACAAAAAACTATGGCTACACCTTC. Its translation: CASSIASGTKNYGYTF.

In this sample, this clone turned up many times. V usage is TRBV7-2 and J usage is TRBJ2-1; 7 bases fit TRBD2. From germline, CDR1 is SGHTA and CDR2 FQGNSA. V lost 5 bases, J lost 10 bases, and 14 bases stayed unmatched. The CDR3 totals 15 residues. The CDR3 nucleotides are TGTGCCAGCAGCGATTACTGGCGGGAGCGGAACGAGCAGTTCTTC. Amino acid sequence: CASSDYWRERNEQFF.

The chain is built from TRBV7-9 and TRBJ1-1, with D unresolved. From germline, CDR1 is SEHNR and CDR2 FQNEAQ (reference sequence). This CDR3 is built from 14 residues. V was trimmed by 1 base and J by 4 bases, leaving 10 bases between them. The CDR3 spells CASSLDGDSTEAFF. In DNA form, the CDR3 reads TGTGCCAGCAGCTTAGACGGGGATTCCACTGAAGCTTTCTTT.

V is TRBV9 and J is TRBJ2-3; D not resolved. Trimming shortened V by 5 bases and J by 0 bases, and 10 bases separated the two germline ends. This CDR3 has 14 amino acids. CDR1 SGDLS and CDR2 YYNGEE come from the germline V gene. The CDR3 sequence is CASRERTSTDTQYF. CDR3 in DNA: TGTGCCAGCAGGGAGAGAACTAGCACAGATACGCAGTATTTT.

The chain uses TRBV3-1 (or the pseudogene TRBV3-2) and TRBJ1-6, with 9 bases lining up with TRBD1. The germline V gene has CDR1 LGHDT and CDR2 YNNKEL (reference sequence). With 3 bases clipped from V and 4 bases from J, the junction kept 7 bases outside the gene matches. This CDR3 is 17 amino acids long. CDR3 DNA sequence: TGTGCCAGCAGCCAGCAGGTGACAGGGGGTTATAATTCACCCCTCCACTTT. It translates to CASSQQVTGGYNSPLHF.

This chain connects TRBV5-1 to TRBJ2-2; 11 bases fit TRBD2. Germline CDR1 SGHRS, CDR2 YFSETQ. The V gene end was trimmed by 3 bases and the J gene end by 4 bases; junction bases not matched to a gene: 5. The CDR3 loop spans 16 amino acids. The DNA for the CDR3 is TGCGCCAGCAGCTCCACTAGCGGGAGTAGCACCGGGGAGCTGTTTTTT. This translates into CASSSTSGSSTGELFF. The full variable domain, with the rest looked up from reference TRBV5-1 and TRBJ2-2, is KAGVTQTPRYLIKTRGQQVTLSCSPISGHRSVSWYQQTPGQGLQFLFEYFSETQRNKGNFPGRFSGRQFSNSRSEMNVSTLELGDSALYLCASSSTSGSSTGELFFGEGSRLTVL.

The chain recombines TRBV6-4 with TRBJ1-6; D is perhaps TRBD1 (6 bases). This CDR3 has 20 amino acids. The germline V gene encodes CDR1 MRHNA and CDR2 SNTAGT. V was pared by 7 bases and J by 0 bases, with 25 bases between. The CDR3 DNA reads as TGTGCCAGCAACCAGCCTCGGGACACCCGTCGGGGCTCCTATAATTCACCCCTCCACTTT. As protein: CASNQPRDTRRGSYNSPLHF.

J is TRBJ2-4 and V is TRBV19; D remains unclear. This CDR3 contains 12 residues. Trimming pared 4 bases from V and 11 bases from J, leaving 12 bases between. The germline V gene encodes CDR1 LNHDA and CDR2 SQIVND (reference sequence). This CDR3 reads CASSTPPRVQYF. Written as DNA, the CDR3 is TGTGCCAGTAGTACCCCCCCTCGGGTTCAGTACTTC.

The CDR3 loop reads CASEDRALGQPQHF. The CDR3 nucleotides are TGTGCCAGCGAGGACAGGGCACTCGGGCAGCCCCAGCATTTT. The rearrangement joins TRBV6-1 to TRBJ1-5; 8 positions agree with TRBD1. Trimming removed 8 bases from V and 7 bases from J; junction bases left unmatched: 10. Germline V lookup: CDR1 MNHNS, CDR2 SASEGT. The CDR3 totals 14 residues.

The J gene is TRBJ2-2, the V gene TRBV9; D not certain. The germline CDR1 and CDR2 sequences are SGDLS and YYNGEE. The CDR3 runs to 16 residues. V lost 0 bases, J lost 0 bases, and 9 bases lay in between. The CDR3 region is CASSVDYTPNTGELFF. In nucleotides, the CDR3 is TGTGCCAGCAGCGTAGATTATACACCGAACACCGGGGAGCTGTTTTTT.

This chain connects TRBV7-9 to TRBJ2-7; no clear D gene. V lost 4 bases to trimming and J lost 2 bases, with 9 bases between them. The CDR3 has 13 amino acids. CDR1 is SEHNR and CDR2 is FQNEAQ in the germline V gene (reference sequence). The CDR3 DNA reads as TGTGCCAGCAGCTGGCCCCCGACCTACGAGCAGTACTTC. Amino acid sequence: CASSWPPTYEQYF.

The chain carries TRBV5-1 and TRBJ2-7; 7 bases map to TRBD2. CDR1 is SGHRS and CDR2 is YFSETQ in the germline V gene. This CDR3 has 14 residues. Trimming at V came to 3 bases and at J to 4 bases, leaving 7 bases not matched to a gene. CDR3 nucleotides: TGCGCCAGCAGCTATGGGGGGGACTCATACGAGCAGTACTTC. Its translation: CASSYGGDSYEQYF.

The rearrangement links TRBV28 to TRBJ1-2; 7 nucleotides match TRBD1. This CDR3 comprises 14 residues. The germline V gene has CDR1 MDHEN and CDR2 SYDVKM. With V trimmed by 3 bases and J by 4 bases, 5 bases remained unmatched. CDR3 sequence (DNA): TGTGCCAGCAGTTTGGTCCAGGGGGGCTATGGCTACACCTTC. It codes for CASSLVQGGYGYTF.

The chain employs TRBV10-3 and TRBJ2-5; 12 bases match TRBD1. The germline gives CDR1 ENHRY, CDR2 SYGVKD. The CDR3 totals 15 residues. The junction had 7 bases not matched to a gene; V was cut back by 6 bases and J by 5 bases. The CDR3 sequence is CAISRRDRGLETQYF. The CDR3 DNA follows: TGTGCCATCAGCCGCCGGGACAGGGGGCTTGAGACCCAGTACTTC.